This T cell receptor beta chain came from a study of cytomegalovirus exposure and HLA in healthy donors. The CDR3 length is 14 residues. Between the trimmed V and J ends, which lost 0 bases and 7 bases, there was a span of 9 bases. The germline CDR1 and CDR2 sequences are KGHSH and LQKENI. The study ran its PCR with 60 Vbeta and 13 Jbeta primers. The data were produced by immunoSEQ multiplex PCR, yet TCRdb's version contains in-frame clones alone and is incomplete. The data contain under 200,000 clones, around 86% of them seen just once; the ten biggest clones take up roughly 2%. Specimen: PBMCs. This sequence originates from a human donor in good health. The rearrangement joins TRBV18 to TRBJ1-4; D remains ambiguous. CDR3 nucleotides: TGTGCCAGCTCACCACCGGGTAGAGGTGAAAAACTGTTTTTT. It translates to CASSPPGRGEKLFF.